These T cell receptor beta chains were read from a single sample in a study of blood T cell repertoires in COVID-19. TCRdb keeps only in-frame clones here, not all; method: immunoSEQ multiplex PCR. The sample yields around 60,000 clones, around four fifths seen once. Input material: peripheral blood. Receptors originate from a man in his 70s with acute or convalescent COVID-19. CDR3s include the opening cysteine and the closing phenylalanine or tryptophan. Each record gives: J gene, V gene, clone size, D gene, CDR3 protein, CDR3 DNA. The D gene is left open where the match is weak. The size field is filled for only some rows; it gives once, few, many or a size class.

j_call: TRBJ2-2; v_call: TRBV18; clone_size: NA; d_call: TRBD2; cdr3_aa: CASSILATGELFF; cdr3_nt: TGTGCCAGCTCCATACTAGCGACCGGGGAGCTGTTTTTT
j_call: TRBJ2-1; v_call: TRBV6-4; clone_size: NA; d_call: TRBD2; cdr3_aa: CASSEVAGYNEQFF; cdr3_nt: TGTGCCAGCAGTGAGGTAGCGGGGTACAATGAGCAGTTCTTC
j_call: TRBJ2-5; v_call: TRBV7-7; clone_size: NA; d_call: NA; cdr3_aa: CASSLPPLQETQYF; cdr3_nt: TGTGCTAGCAGCTTACCCCCGTTACAAGAGACCCAGTACTTC
j_call: TRBJ2-3; v_call: TRBV2; clone_size: NA; d_call: TRBD2; cdr3_aa: CASSRGVDTDTQYF; cdr3_nt: TGTGCCAGCAGCCGGGGGGTGGACACAGATACGCAGTATTTT
j_call: TRBJ2-3; v_call: TRBV6-5; clone_size: NA; d_call: TRBD1; cdr3_aa: CASSPRTGMSDTQYF; cdr3_nt: TGTGCCAGCAGCCCGCGGACAGGGATGTCAGATACGCAGTATTTT
j_call: TRBJ2-1; v_call: TRBV5-5; clone_size: NA; d_call: NA; cdr3_aa: CASSWDWINEQFF; cdr3_nt: TGTGCCAGCAGCTGGGACTGGATCAATGAGCAGTTCTTC
j_call: TRBJ2-2; v_call: TRBV11-1; clone_size: NA; d_call: TRBD2; cdr3_aa: CASSSGGSNTGELFF; cdr3_nt: TGTGCCAGCAGCAGCGGGGGATCGAACACCGGGGAGCTGTTTTTT
j_call: TRBJ1-1; v_call: TRBV7-9; clone_size: NA; d_call: TRBD1; cdr3_aa: CASSLVSIRQGRTNTEAFF; cdr3_nt: TGTGCCAGCAGCTTAGTTTCGATACGACAGGGGCGAACAAACACTGAAGCTTTCTTT
j_call: TRBJ2-5; v_call: TRBV6-1; clone_size: NA; d_call: NA; cdr3_aa: CASSDSGETQYF; cdr3_nt: TGTGCCAGCAGTGACAGTGGAGAGACCCAGTACTTC
j_call: TRBJ1-5; v_call: TRBV5-6; clone_size: NA; d_call: NA; cdr3_aa: CASSWGYHRSCRPQHF; cdr3_nt: TGTGCCAGCAGCTGGGGTTACCACAGGTCCTGTCGGCCCCAGCATTTT
j_call: TRBJ2-3; v_call: TRBV24-1; clone_size: NA; d_call: TRBD2; cdr3_aa: CATSDSRGGRADTQYF; cdr3_nt: TGTGCCACCAGTGACTCCCGGGGGGGGCGGGCAGATACGCAGTATTTT
j_call: TRBJ1-4; v_call: TRBV28; clone_size: NA; d_call: TRBD1; cdr3_aa: CASIRDRGTEKLFF; cdr3_nt: TGTGCCAGCATTAGGGACAGGGGGACCGAAAAACTGTTTTTT
j_call: TRBJ2-3; v_call: TRBV7-3; clone_size: NA; d_call: TRBD2; cdr3_aa: CASPSGGSTDTQYF; cdr3_nt: TGTGCCAGCCCTAGCGGGGGGAGCACAGATACGCAGTATTTT
j_call: TRBJ2-5; v_call: TRBV5-1; clone_size: NA; d_call: NA; cdr3_aa: CASSDSGLETQYF; cdr3_nt: TGCGCCAGCAGCGACTCCGGACTGGAGACCCAGTACTTC
j_call: TRBJ2-1; v_call: TRBV5-1; clone_size: NA; d_call: TRBD2; cdr3_aa: CASSAPLAGGYNEQFF; cdr3_nt: TGCGCCAGCAGCGCCCCACTAGCGGGGGGCTACAATGAGCAGTTCTTC
j_call: TRBJ2-3; v_call: TRBV10-1; clone_size: NA; d_call: TRBD2; cdr3_aa: CASSSGVYTDTQYF; cdr3_nt: TGCGCCAGTTCTAGCGGGGTCTACACAGATACGCAGTATTTT
j_call: TRBJ1-3; v_call: TRBV11-3; clone_size: NA; d_call: NA; cdr3_aa: CASSSGNSGNTIYF; cdr3_nt: TGTGCCAGCAGCTCAGGGAACTCTGGAAACACCATATATTTT
j_call: TRBJ2-2; v_call: TRBV4-2; clone_size: NA; d_call: NA; cdr3_aa: CASSQVAPNTGELFF; cdr3_nt: TGTGCCAGCAGCCAAGTGGCCCCGAATACCGGGGAGCTGTTTTTT
j_call: TRBJ1-3; v_call: TRBV5-5; clone_size: NA; d_call: NA; cdr3_aa: CATARTEPFSTIYF; cdr3_nt: TGTGCCACCGCTCGAACAGAACCCTTTAGCACCATATATTTT
j_call: TRBJ1-5; v_call: TRBV6-1; clone_size: NA; d_call: NA; cdr3_aa: CASSEGGGHSQPQHF; cdr3_nt: TGTGCCAGCAGTGAAGGAGGGGGACATAGTCAGCCCCAGCATTTT
j_call: TRBJ2-5; v_call: TRBV2; clone_size: NA; d_call: NA; cdr3_aa: CASSPYGGPGETQYF; cdr3_nt: TGTGCCTCCTCCCCTTACGGGGGGCCAGGGGAGACCCAGTACTTC
j_call: TRBJ1-2; v_call: TRBV11-2; clone_size: NA; d_call: NA; cdr3_aa: CASSRAGDYGYTF; cdr3_nt: TGTGCCAGCAGCAGGGCGGGTGACTATGGCTACACCTTC
j_call: TRBJ2-7; v_call: TRBV28; clone_size: NA; d_call: TRBD1; cdr3_aa: CASSPQGLTYEQYF; cdr3_nt: TGTGCCAGCAGTCCACAGGGGCTTACCTACGAGCAGTACTTC
j_call: TRBJ2-1; v_call: TRBV5-1; clone_size: NA; d_call: TRBD1; cdr3_aa: CASSLLDRGDYNEQFF; cdr3_nt: TGCGCCAGCAGCTTGCTCGACAGGGGGGACTACAATGAGCAGTTCTTC
j_call: TRBJ1-3; v_call: TRBV6-5; clone_size: NA; d_call: TRBD1; cdr3_aa: CASRTGAGNTIYF; cdr3_nt: TGTGCCAGCAGGACAGGGGCTGGAAACACCATATATTTT
j_call: TRBJ2-3; v_call: TRBV7-9; clone_size: many; d_call: NA; cdr3_aa: CASSPPGRGTQYF; cdr3_nt: TGTGCCAGCAGCCCCCCCGGGCGGGGTACGCAGTATTTT
j_call: TRBJ1-3; v_call: TRBV3-1/TRBV3-2; clone_size: NA; d_call: NA; cdr3_aa: CASGGLGSGNTIYF; cdr3_nt: TGTGCCTCCGGGGGATTAGGGTCTGGAAACACCATATATTTT
j_call: TRBJ2-5; v_call: TRBV4-1; clone_size: NA; d_call: TRBD2; cdr3_aa: CASSQGVLAGGQETQYF; cdr3_nt: TGCGCCAGCAGCCAAGGGGTACTAGCGGGGGGCCAAGAGACCCAGTACTTC
j_call: TRBJ2-5; v_call: TRBV6-6; clone_size: NA; d_call: NA; cdr3_aa: CASTPGETQYF; cdr3_nt: TGTGCCAGCACCCCCGGGGAGACCCAGTACTTC
j_call: TRBJ1-1; v_call: TRBV5-1; clone_size: NA; d_call: NA; cdr3_aa: CASSLESNTEAFF; cdr3_nt: TGCGCCAGCAGCTTGGAGAGTAACACTGAAGCTTTCTTT
j_call: TRBJ1-4; v_call: TRBV29-1; clone_size: once; d_call: NA; cdr3_aa: CSVGFGSTGEKLFF; cdr3_nt: TGCAGCGTTGGGTTTGGGTCTACGGGGGAAAAACTGTTTTTT
j_call: TRBJ1-3; v_call: TRBV20-1; clone_size: NA; d_call: NA; cdr3_aa: CSASLQGSGNTIYF; cdr3_nt: TGCAGTGCTAGTCTTCAGGGATCTGGAAACACCATATATTTT
j_call: TRBJ2-7; v_call: TRBV4-1; clone_size: NA; d_call: TRBD1; cdr3_aa: CASSHPKGQGPYEQYF; cdr3_nt: TGCGCCAGCAGCCATCCGAAAGGACAGGGACCCTACGAGCAGTACTTC
j_call: TRBJ2-5; v_call: TRBV5-4; clone_size: NA; d_call: TRBD2; cdr3_aa: CASSLGGAGGAPETQYF; cdr3_nt: TGTGCCAGCAGCTTGGGTGGGGCCGGGGGGGCTCCGGAGACCCAGTACTTC
j_call: TRBJ1-2; v_call: TRBV3-1/TRBV3-2; clone_size: NA; d_call: NA; cdr3_aa: CASSQAFKNYGYTF; cdr3_nt: TGTGCCAGCAGCCAAGCGTTTAAAAACTATGGCTACACCTTC
j_call: TRBJ2-6; v_call: TRBV24-1; clone_size: NA; d_call: TRBD1; cdr3_aa: CATSDSPGQGALGGANVLTF; cdr3_nt: TGTGCCACCAGTGATAGCCCAGGACAGGGGGCACTGGGTGGGGCCAACGTCCTGACTTTC
j_call: TRBJ2-1; v_call: TRBV7-9; clone_size: NA; d_call: NA; cdr3_aa: CASSPRGGALSEQFF; cdr3_nt: TGTGCCAGCAGCCCCCGGGGCGGGGCTCTAAGTGAGCAGTTCTTC
j_call: TRBJ1-2; v_call: TRBV7-2; clone_size: NA; d_call: NA; cdr3_aa: CASSEMGRGYGYTF; cdr3_nt: TGTGCCAGCAGCGAGATGGGTCGAGGATATGGCTACACCTTC
j_call: TRBJ2-5; v_call: TRBV7-2; clone_size: NA; d_call: NA; cdr3_aa: CASSFFEETQYF; cdr3_nt: TGTGCCAGCAGCTTTTTCGAGGAGACCCAGTACTTC
j_call: TRBJ1-4; v_call: TRBV3-1/TRBV3-2; clone_size: once; d_call: NA; cdr3_aa: CASSLGASNEKLFF; cdr3_nt: TGTGCCAGCAGCCTAGGGGCTTCTAATGAAAAACTGTTTTTT
j_call: TRBJ1-4; v_call: TRBV19; clone_size: once; d_call: NA; cdr3_aa: CASSPTSSNEKLFF; cdr3_nt: TGTGCCAGTAGTCCGACATCTTCTAATGAAAAACTGTTTTTT
j_call: TRBJ1-5; v_call: TRBV3-1/TRBV3-2; clone_size: few; d_call: NA; cdr3_aa: CASSQDSGAQPQHF; cdr3_nt: TGTGCCAGCAGCCAAGATTCAGGGGCTCAGCCCCAGCATTTT
j_call: TRBJ2-5; v_call: TRBV11-1; clone_size: NA; d_call: TRBD1; cdr3_aa: CASSLATGGEETQYF; cdr3_nt: TGTGCCAGCAGCTTAGCGACAGGGGGCGAAGAGACCCAGTACTTC